A selection of T cell receptor beta chains follows, all from one sample in a study of radiation and T cells in renal cell carcinoma. The method was immunoSEQ multiplex PCR; TCRdb's version includes in-frame clones alone and lacks a portion of them. Counted here are 150,000 or so clones, approximately 90% occurring once; the ten biggest clones make up around 4%. The sequencing here drew on blood, taken from a patient whose treatment included radiotherapy and nephrectomy. The source is a woman between 65 and 79 years old with renal cell carcinoma. The CDR3 runs from the conserved cysteine through the conserved F or W. The D gene is left open where the match is weak. Some rows have no size entry. The others give once, few or many, or a class for an expanded clone.

.	TRBV5-6	TRBJ1-6	.	CASSLEGGRVSYNSPLHF	TGTGCCAGCAGCTTGGAAGGAGGGAGAGTCTCCTATAATTCACCCCTCCACTTT
.	TRBV27	TRBJ1-2	few	CASSFRPNYGYTF	TGTGCCAGCAGTTTCCGTCCTAACTATGGCTACACCTTC
.	TRBV29-1	TRBJ2-7	.	CSVDHGSSYEQYF	TGCAGCGTTGATCATGGATCCTCCTACGAGCAGTACTTC
.	TRBV28	TRBJ2-4	.	CASSLQQGKNIQYF	TGTGCCAGCAGTTTACAACAGGGAAAAAACATTCAGTACTTC
TRBD1	TRBV9	TRBJ2-2	.	CASSPRTGKGSGELFF	TGTGCCAGCAGCCCCCGGACAGGAAAGGGGTCCGGGGAGCTGTTTTTT
.	TRBV29-1	TRBJ2-3	.	CSVVARGLADTQYF	TGCAGCGTTGTGGCCAGGGGATTGGCAGATACGCAGTATTTT
TRBD1	TRBV6-1	TRBJ1-2	.	CASSRTGENYGYTF	TGTGCCAGCAGTCGGACAGGGGAGAACTATGGCTACACCTTC
TRBD1	TRBV5-1	TRBJ2-7	once	CASSLDLLDRGYEQYF	TGCGCCAGCAGCTTGGACTTGCTGGACAGGGGATACGAGCAGTACTTC
.	TRBV6-5	TRBJ1-2	.	CASSEANYGYTF	TGTGCCAGCAGCGAAGCTAACTATGGCTACACCTTC
.	TRBV28	TRBJ1-1	.	CASSSAGRGWSTEAFF	TGTGCCAGCAGTTCCGCCGGGCGGGGGTGGAGCACTGAAGCTTTCTTT
TRBD1	TRBV2	TRBJ1-5	.	CASSETGARNQPQHF	TGTGCCAGCAGTGAAACAGGGGCCCGCAATCAGCCCCAGCATTTT
TRBD1	TRBV28	TRBJ1-1	.	CASSRPDRDGRSSTEAFF	TGTGCCAGCAGCCGGCCGGACAGGGATGGTCGTTCCTCCACTGAAGCTTTCTTT
TRBD1	TRBV9	TRBJ1-3	.	CASSPRDRGTNTIYF	TGTGCCAGCAGCCCCCGGGACAGGGGTACGAACACCATATATTTT
TRBD1	TRBV9	TRBJ2-3	.	CASSEQGDRTDTQYF	TGTGCCAGCAGCGAACAGGGGGACCGCACAGATACGCAGTATTTT
.	TRBV14	TRBJ1-1	.	CASSHWVPLALNTEAFF	TGTGCCAGCAGCCACTGGGTTCCACTGGCCCTGAACACTGAAGCTTTCTTT
.	TRBV6-5	TRBJ1-3	.	CASTTGLGRNTIYF	TGTGCCAGCACTACAGGGTTGGGGAGAAACACCATATATTTT
.	TRBV5-1	TRBJ1-3	once	CASSPSQLLGNTIYF	TGCGCCAGCAGCCCATCACAGCTTCTCGGAAACACCATATATTTT
.	TRBV30	TRBJ1-6	.	CAWVPDEFFSYNSPLHF	TGTGCCTGGGTTCCGGACGAGTTTTTCTCCTATAATTCACCCCTCCACTTT
.	TRBV2	TRBJ1-4	.	CASSPGAATNEKLFF	TGTGCCAGCAGCCCCGGGGCCGCAACTAATGAAAAACTGTTTTTT
.	TRBV5-5	TRBJ1-5	.	CASSFGLYSNQPQHF	TGTGCCAGCAGCTTTGGATTGTATAGCAATCAGCCCCAGCATTTT
.	TRBV7-2	TRBJ2-1	.	CASSRDRGGDNEQFF	TGTGCCAGCAGCCGCGATAGGGGTGGGGACAATGAGCAGTTCTTC
.	TRBV25-1	TRBJ1-2	.	CASSEYNRLGGYTF	TGTGCCAGCAGTGAATATAACAGACTCGGGGGCTACACCTTC
.	TRBV5-4	TRBJ2-1	.	CASSLGQSSYNEQFF	TGTGCCAGCAGCTTGGGTCAGAGCTCCTACAATGAGCAGTTCTTC